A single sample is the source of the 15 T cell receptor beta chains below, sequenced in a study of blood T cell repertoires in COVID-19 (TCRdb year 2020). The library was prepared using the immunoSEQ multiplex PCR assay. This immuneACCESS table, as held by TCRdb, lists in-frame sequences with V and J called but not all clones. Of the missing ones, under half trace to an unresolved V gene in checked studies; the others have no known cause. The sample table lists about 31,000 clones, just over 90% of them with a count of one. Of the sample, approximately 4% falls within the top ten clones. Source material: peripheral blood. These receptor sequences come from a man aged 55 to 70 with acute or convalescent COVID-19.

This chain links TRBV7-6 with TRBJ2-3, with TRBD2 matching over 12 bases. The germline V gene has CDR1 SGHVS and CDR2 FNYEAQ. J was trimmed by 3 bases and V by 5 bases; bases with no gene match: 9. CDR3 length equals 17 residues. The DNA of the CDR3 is TGTGCCAGCAGCCCCCGACTAGCGGGAGATGCGACAGATACGCAGTATTTT. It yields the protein CASSPRLAGDATDTQYF.

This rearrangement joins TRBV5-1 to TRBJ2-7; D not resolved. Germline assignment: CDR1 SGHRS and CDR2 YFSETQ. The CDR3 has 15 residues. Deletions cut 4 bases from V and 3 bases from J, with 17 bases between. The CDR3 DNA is TGCGCCAGCAGCCCGACGGGTATTCTTAACTACGAGCAGTACTTC. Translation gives CASSPTGILNYEQYF. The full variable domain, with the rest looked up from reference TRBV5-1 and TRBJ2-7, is KAGVTQTPRYLIKTRGQQVTLSCSPISGHRSVSWYQQTPGQGLQFLFEYFSETQRNKGNFPGRFSGRQFSNSRSEMNVSTLELGDSALYLCASSPTGILNYEQYFGPGTRLTVT.

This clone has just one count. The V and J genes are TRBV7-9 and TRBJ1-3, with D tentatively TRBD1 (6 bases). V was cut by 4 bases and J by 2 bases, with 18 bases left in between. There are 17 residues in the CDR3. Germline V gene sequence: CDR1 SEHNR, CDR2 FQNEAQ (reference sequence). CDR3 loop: CASSSFGGRGTGNTIYF. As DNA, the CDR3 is TGTGCCAGCAGCTCCTTCGGGGGGCGCGGAACTGGAAACACCATATATTTT.

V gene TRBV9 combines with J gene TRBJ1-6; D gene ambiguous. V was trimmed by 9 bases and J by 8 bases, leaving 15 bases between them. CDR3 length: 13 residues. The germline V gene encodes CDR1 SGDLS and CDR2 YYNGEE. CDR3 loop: CATSSGKYSPLHF. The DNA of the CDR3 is TGTGCCACCTCATCGGGGAAATATTCACCCCTCCACTTT.

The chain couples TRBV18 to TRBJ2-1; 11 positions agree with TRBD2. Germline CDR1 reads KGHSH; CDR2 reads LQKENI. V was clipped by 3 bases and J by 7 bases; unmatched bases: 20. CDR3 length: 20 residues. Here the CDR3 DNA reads TGTGCCAGCTCACCCAGGGAATTAGCGGGAGGGCCGTCGACAATTAATGAGCAGTTCTTC. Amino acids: CASSPRELAGGPSTINEQFF.

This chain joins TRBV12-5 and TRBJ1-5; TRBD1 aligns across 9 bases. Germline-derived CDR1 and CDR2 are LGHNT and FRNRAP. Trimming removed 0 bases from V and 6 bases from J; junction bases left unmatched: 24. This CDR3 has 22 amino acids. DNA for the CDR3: TGTGCTAGTGGTTTGGTACGTGGGGGGATCACAGGGGGCTCTTTGGTCGGTCAGCCCCAGCATTTT. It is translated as CASGLVRGGITGGSLVGQPQHF.

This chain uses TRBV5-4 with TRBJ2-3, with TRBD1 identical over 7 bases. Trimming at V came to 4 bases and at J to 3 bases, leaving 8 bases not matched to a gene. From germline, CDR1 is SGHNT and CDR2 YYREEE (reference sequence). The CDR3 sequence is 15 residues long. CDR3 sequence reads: CASSADRAITDTQYF. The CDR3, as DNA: TGTGCCAGCAGCGCCGACAGGGCCATAACAGATACGCAGTATTTT.

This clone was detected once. The CDR3 region is CASSPADRGNSPLHF. The CDR3 DNA reads TGTGCCAGCAGCCCAGCGGACAGGGGAAATTCACCCCTCCACTTT. The J gene is TRBJ1-6, the V gene TRBV9; 9 positions match TRBD1. V was pared by 4 bases and J by 7 bases, with 6 bases of the junction left unmatched. The germline CDR1 and CDR2 sequences are SGDLS and YYNGEE. CDR3 length: 15 residues.

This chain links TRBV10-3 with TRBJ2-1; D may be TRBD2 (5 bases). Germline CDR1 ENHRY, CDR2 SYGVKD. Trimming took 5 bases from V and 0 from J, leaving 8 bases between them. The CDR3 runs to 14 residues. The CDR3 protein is CAISSTSSYNEQFF. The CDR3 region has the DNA TGTGCCATCAGTTCTACTAGCTCCTACAATGAGCAGTTCTTC.

This CDR3 reads CASSYPLTGGKNEQYF. The CDR3 DNA is TGTGCCAGCAGTTACCCGCTTACAGGGGGCAAAAACGAGCAGTACTTC. The rearrangement links TRBV6-5 to TRBJ2-7, with 9 bases that match TRBD1. In germline, CDR1 is MNHEY, CDR2 SVGAGI. The CDR3 length is 16 residues. The J segment lost 5 bases and the V segment lost 2 bases, leaving 10 bases of the junction unmatched.

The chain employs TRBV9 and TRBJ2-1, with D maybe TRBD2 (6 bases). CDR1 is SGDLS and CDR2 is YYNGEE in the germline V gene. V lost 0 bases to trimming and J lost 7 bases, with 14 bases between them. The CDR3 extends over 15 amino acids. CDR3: CASSVGSGVGNEQFF. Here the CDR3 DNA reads TGTGCCAGCAGCGTAGGGTCGGGAGTGGGGAATGAGCAGTTCTTC.

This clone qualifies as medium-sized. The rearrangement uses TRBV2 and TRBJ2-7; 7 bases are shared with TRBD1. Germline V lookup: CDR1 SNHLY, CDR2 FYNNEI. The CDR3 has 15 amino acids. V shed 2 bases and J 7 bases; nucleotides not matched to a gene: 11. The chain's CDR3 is CASSELTGTIGEQYF. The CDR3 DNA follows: TGTGCCAGCAGTGAACTGACAGGGACAATAGGGGAGCAGTACTTC.

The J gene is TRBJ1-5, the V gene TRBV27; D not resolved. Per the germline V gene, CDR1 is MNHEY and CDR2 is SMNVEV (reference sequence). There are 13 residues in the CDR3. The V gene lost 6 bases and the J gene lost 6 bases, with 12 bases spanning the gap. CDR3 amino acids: CASSTLRAQPQHF. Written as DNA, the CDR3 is TGTGCCAGCAGCACCTTGAGAGCTCAGCCCCAGCATTTT.

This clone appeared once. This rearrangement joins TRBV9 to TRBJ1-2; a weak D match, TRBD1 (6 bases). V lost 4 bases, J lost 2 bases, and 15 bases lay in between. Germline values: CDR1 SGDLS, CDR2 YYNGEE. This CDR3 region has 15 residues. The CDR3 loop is CASSPQYRVNYGYTF. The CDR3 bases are TGTGCCAGCAGCCCCCAATACAGGGTAAACTATGGCTACACCTTC.

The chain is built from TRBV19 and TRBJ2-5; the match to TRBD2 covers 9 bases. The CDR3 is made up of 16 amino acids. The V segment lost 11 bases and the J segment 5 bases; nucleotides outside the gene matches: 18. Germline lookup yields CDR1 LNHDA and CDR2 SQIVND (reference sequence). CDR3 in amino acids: CAGCDGSASGTETQYF. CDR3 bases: TGTGCCGGTTGCGACGGCTCGGCTAGCGGGACTGAGACCCAGTACTTC.